These 7 T cell receptor beta chains came from one sample sequenced in a study of CD8+CD57+ T cells in acquired aplastic anemia. Genomic DNA, the template, was used for profiling of the TCR beta VDJ and CDR3. TCRdb re-called the reads through MiXCR, storing one row per CDR3 protein. The sample yields 250,000 to 300,000 distinct CDR3 sequences, approximately 55% seen once. The material sequenced was sorted CD4+, CD8+, or CD8+CD57+ T cells (not recorded which) from PBMCs. The receptors come from a human donor with severe aplastic anemia or a healthy control (not recorded which).

This clonotype was counted once. The chain recombines TRBV12-3 or TRBV12-4 with TRBJ2-7, with TRBD2 matching 7 bases. The V and J ends lost 6 bases and 1 base, in that order; junction bases with no gene match: 21. CDR3 size: 19 residues. CDR3 DNA sequence: TGTGCCAGCAGCATTAAGGAGCGCGGGGGTCAGGAGACTTCCTACGAGCAGTACTTC. Its protein is CASSIKERGGQETSYEQYF.

The chain joins TRBV12-3 or TRBV12-4 to TRBJ1-2, with 7 bases lining up with TRBD1. The J segment lost 8 bases and the V segment lost 7 bases, leaving 19 bases of the junction unmatched. The CDR3 runs 16 residues. CDR3 nucleotide sequence: TGTGCCAGCACCACCGGGACAGCGATATGGAGAATGGGCTACACCTTC. Protein product: CASTTGTAIWRMGYTF.

This chain connects TRBV19 to TRBJ2-6, with a possible D match to TRBD1 (5 bases). CDR3 size: 15 residues. Germline values: CDR1 LNHDA, CDR2 SQIVND (reference sequence). Trimming left V 2 bases short and J 4 bases short, with 9 bases between. CDR3 sequence (DNA): TGTGCCAGTAGTATACTCAGGGCCGGGGCCAACGTCCTGACTTTC. It encodes CASSILRAGANVLTF.

The rearrangement links TRBV2 to TRBJ1-2; D gene ambiguous. V was pared by 8 bases and J by 4 bases, with 20 bases between. The length of the CDR3 is 15 residues. Germline-derived CDR1 and CDR2 are SNHLY and FYNNEI. CDR3 sequence reads: CASPRFGRKGYGYTF. The DNA for the CDR3 is TGTGCCAGCCCCCGATTCGGCAGGAAGGGCTATGGCTACACCTTC.

This clonotype was detected ten times or more. V and J are TRBV4-2 and TRBJ2-1; possibly TRBD2 for D (8 bases). Germline lookup yields CDR1 LGHNA and CDR2 YNFKEQ. V lost 4 bases, J lost 4 bases, and 17 bases lay in between. There are 16 residues in the CDR3. The CDR3 here is CASSPRGSGGYNEQFF. DNA of the CDR3: TGTGCCAGCAGCCCCAGGGGGAGCGGGGGTTACAATGAGCAGTTCTTC.

The V gene is TRBV2, the J gene TRBJ2-5, with 7 nucleotides matching TRBD1. From germline, CDR1 is SNHLY and CDR2 FYNNEI. The junction had 5 bases not matched to a gene; V was cut back by 5 bases and J by 2 bases. CDR3 length equals 14 residues. The CDR3 spells CASSPGTEQETQYF. The CDR3 DNA follows: TGTGCCAGCAGTCCGGGGACAGAACAAGAGACCCAGTACTTC.

The CDR3 DNA reads TGTGCCAGCAGCCGCACCGGGACAGGGGTCTTCAATGAGCAGTTCTTC. It encodes CASSRTGTGVFNEQFF. The chain is built from TRBV14 and TRBJ2-1, with 10 positions matching TRBD1. Germline lookup yields CDR1 SGHDN and CDR2 FVKESK. The V gene end was trimmed by 4 bases and the J gene end by 6 bases; junction bases not matched to a gene: 9. The CDR3 is made up of 16 amino acids.